Below are 5 T cell receptor beta chains sequenced from a single sample in a study of shared T cell receptors in the human thymus. Sequencing used immunoSEQ multiplex PCR; TCRdb keeps in-frame clones, though not all of them. The table has more than 300,000 clones, 95% seen once. The source material was thymocytes. These TCRs come from a human donor.

The chain is built from TRBV19 and TRBJ1-1; D may be TRBD1 (5 bases). V was pared by 5 bases and J by 6 bases, with 13 bases between. The CDR3 is made up of 13 amino acids. Germline CDR1 LNHDA, CDR2 SQIVND (reference sequence). Here the CDR3 reads CASSWGVRPEAFF. The CDR3 DNA follows: TGTGCCAGTAGTTGGGGGGTTAGGCCTGAAGCTTTCTTT.

V and J are TRBV28 and TRBJ2-7, with 7 nucleotides matching TRBD2. The CDR3 is made up of 15 amino acids. The V and J ends lost 6 bases and 5 bases, in that order; junction bases with no gene match: 13. CDR1 MDHEN and CDR2 SYDVKM come from the germline V gene. CDR3: CASSTRGVGRDEQYF. Written as DNA, the CDR3 is TGTGCCAGCAGCACCCGGGGGGTGGGGCGGGACGAGCAGTACTTC.

CDR3 protein: CASSLKDEKLFF. DNA of the CDR3: TGTGCCAGCAGCTTAAAGGATGAAAAACTGTTTTTT. The genes are TRBV7-8 and TRBJ1-4; D unclear. The V gene's germline CDR1 is SGHVS and CDR2 FQNEAQ. The CDR3 sequence is 12 residues long. V was trimmed by 2 bases and J by 6 bases, leaving 4 bases between them.

The chain has TRBV14 and TRBJ2-5, with D possibly being TRBD2 (7 bases). Trimming removed 5 bases at V and 2 bases at J, with 24 bases between. The CDR3 loop spans 18 amino acids. The germline gives CDR1 SGHDN, CDR2 FVKESK. CDR3 nucleotides: TGTGCCAGCAGCGGGCGGATAGGGGGAGGGCAGGCACAAGAGACCCAGTACTTC. Residues: CASSGRIGGGQAQETQYF.

The chain links TRBV14 to TRBJ1-1; a possible D gene is TRBD1 (5 bases). CDR1 is SGHDN and CDR2 is FVKESK in the germline V gene. V was shortened by 0 bases and J by 1 base, with 15 bases between the two germline ends. This CDR3 has 17 amino acids. CDR3 DNA: TGTGCCAGCAGCCAAGAGAGGGGCAGGGTCCCGAACACTGAAGCTTTCTTT. Translated, it gives CASSQERGRVPNTEAFF.